This TCR beta chain was recorded in a study of T cell responses to AZD1222 COVID-19 vaccine (dated by TCRdb to the early 2020s). Context from the whole study: AZD1222 recipients whose second dose came at about 4 weeks and those whose second dose came at about 12 weeks were combined into one group, since spike-specific TCR depth and breadth did not differ between the two schedules. Trial participants were enrolled by age into 18-55, 56-69 and 70-plus year subgroups, with roughly 160, 29 and 62 TCR-sequenced participants respectively. A total of more than 230 trial participants underwent TCR sequencing, of whom around 200 received two doses of AZD1222 and some 25 received two doses of the MenACWY control vaccine. The paper as a whole reports these results and caveats: The vaccine-associated CD4 TCRs covered the entire spike protein, and the dominant responses fell in regions 160-218 and 743-854. No day 14 peak-response samples were available, so repertoires were characterized only after the peak T cell response. Spike-specific TCR breadth and depth rose significantly after two AZD1222 doses compared with day 0 and with MenACWY recipients. The 56-69-year group was small, and its depth increase did not reach significance, likely because of low power. Nearly half of unique spike-specific TCRs reportedly recognized epitopes outside regions mutated in the B.1.351 and B.1.1.7 variants. Most participants were white British and females outnumbered males, and the authors suggested that clonal diversity may have been underestimated. Conclusions about previously exposed vaccinees are limited because only a handful of AZD1222 recipients were SARS-CoV-2 seropositive at baseline.

According to the study, the label for this sample's time point signals: baseline before first vaccination. The vaccinee samples were drawn from two UK trials, COV001 and COV002, one of which was a single-blind randomized controlled phase 2/3 trial testing AZD1222 (ChAdOx1 nCoV-19) in healthy adults. For TCRbeta chain sequencing, PBMC samples were collected from trial participants at day 0 and at day 28 after the second dose. This clone has a single count. The target of this receptor is not known. Within one base of it there is no much larger clone, and no base qualities were kept. From cysteine to phenylalanine, the CDR3 is 16 amino acids long. Only CDR3 DNA remains: 48 bases, in frame from the first base. V loses 0 bases, J loses 1 base, and the germline ends lie 13 bases apart. The germline V gene yields SGHDT for CDR1 and YYEEEE for CDR2. The CDR3 regions of human TCRbeta chains were subjected to immunosequencing. Per the authors' processing: TCRs in the repertoires were matched against a reference library of SARS-CoV-2-specific TCRs that had been generated with the MIRA antigen-specificity platform. Breadth meant the fraction of unique TCRs that were SARS-CoV-2-associated, whereas depth meant the fraction of total T cells that were SARS-CoV-2-associated. Using the MIRA data, each spike-specific TCR was mapped to the spike region that the TCR reacts to and placed in a CD4 or CD8 class. Log10-transformed breadth and depth values were compared by one-way ANOVA with Sidak's multiple comparisons tests. TCRdb obtained this table from immuneACCESS and retained in-frame rearrangements with V and J assigned. These tables miss some clones; where compared with another copy, unresolved V genes account for less than half of the shortfall, and the remainder is unexplained. V, J and clone size reflect that table, while D and trimming were determined from the DNA. The sample has tens of thousands of clones on record, about nine tenths of them singletons. The biggest ten clones account for 4.5% to 6% of the sample.

The sequencing here drew on peripheral blood, taken on day 0 of AZD1222 vaccination. The receptor's source is an adult in good health. The chain employs TRBV5-6 and TRBJ1-1; a tentative D call is TRBD1 (5 bases match). Read as DNA, the sequence is TGTGCCAGCAGCTTGGGAAGGCAGGGCGCGAACACTGAAGCTTTCTTT. Translated, this is CASSLGRQGANTEAFF.